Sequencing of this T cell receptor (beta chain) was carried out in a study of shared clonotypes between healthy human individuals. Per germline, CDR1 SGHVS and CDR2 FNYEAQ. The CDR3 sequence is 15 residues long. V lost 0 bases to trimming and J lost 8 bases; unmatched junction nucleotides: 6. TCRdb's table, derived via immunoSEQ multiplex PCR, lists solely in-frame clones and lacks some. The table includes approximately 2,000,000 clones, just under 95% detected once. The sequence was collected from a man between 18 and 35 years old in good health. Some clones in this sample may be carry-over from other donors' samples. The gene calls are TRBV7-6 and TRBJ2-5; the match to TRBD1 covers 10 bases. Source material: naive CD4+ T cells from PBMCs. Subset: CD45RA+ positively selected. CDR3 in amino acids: CASSLAGQGPLTQYF. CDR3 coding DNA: TGTGCCAGCAGCTTAGCGGGACAGGGGCCTTTAACCCAGTACTTC.